The rows below give T cell receptor beta chains drawn from one sample of a study of blood T cell repertoires in COVID-19. Sequenced by immunoSEQ multiplex PCR; TCRdb stores in-frame clones only, minus some. The table includes some 200,000 clones, approximately 82% detected once. The specimen sequenced was peripheral blood. These receptors originate from a human donor with acute or convalescent COVID-19. The donor label of this sample is uncertain. CDR3s include the opening cysteine and the closing phenylalanine or tryptophan. D genes are given only for firm matches. Expanded clones are given a class, and other clones once, few, many or no size at all.

d_call | j_call | clone_size | v_call | cdr3_aa | cdr3_nt
TRBD2 | TRBJ2-1 | - | TRBV19 | CASTPTSGSDNEQFF | TGTGCCAGTACGCCGACTAGCGGGAGTGACAATGAGCAGTTCTTC
TRBD1 | TRBJ1-2 | - | TRBV5-6 | CASSLGSVGTGKGYTF | TGTGCCAGCAGCTTGGGGTCGGTGGGGACAGGGAAAGGCTACACCTTC
TRBD1 | TRBJ1-5 | - | TRBV3-1/TRBV3-2 | CASRARTGTNQPQHF | TGTGCCAGCAGAGCAAGGACAGGGACCAATCAGCCCCAGCATTTT
- | TRBJ1-5 | - | TRBV4-1 | CASSPPTGSNQPQHF | TGCGCCAGCAGCCCGCCCACAGGGAGCAATCAGCCCCAGCATTTT
- | TRBJ1-3 | once | TRBV13 | CASSSSFGGMGNTIYF | TGTGCCAGCAGCTCGTCTTTCGGGGGAATGGGAAACACCATATATTTT
TRBD2 | TRBJ2-3 | - | TRBV29-1 | CSIGSGRTGDTQYF | TGCAGCATAGGGAGCGGGAGGACTGGGGATACGCAGTATTTT
- | TRBJ1-4 | - | TRBV18 | CASSPRQAIDPLANEKLFF | TGTGCCAGCTCTCCCAGACAGGCAATCGACCCTTTGGCTAATGAAAAACTGTTTTTT
TRBD2 | TRBJ2-1 | - | TRBV2 | CASSQGTSGSRYNEQFF | TGTGCCAGCAGCCAAGGGACTAGCGGGAGTCGCTACAATGAGCAGTTCTTC
TRBD1 | TRBJ1-6 | - | TRBV5-1 | CASSLDAGQGASPLHF | TGCGCCAGCAGCTTGGACGCTGGACAGGGAGCCTCACCCCTCCACTTT
TRBD1 | TRBJ1-6 | few | TRBV5-6 | CASSLRGQGVRSPLHF | TGTGCCAGCAGCTTGAGGGGACAGGGTGTTAGGTCACCCCTCCACTTT
- | TRBJ2-1 | - | TRBV5-1 | CASSFGGNSYNEQFF | TGCGCCAGCAGCTTTGGCGGGAACTCCTACAATGAGCAGTTCTTC
TRBD1 | TRBJ2-5 | - | TRBV18 | CASSPLGTGGEETQYF | TGTGCCAGCTCACCTCTAGGGACAGGGGGCGAAGAGACCCAGTACTTC
TRBD1 | TRBJ1-6 | - | TRBV7-9 | CASSIEAGGSSPLHF | TGTGCCAGCAGCATCGAGGCAGGGGGTAGTTCACCCCTCCACTTT
- | TRBJ1-3 | - | TRBV7-9 | CASSPAGNTIYF | TGTGCCAGCAGCCCTGCGGGAAACACCATATATTTT
- | TRBJ2-2 | - | TRBV5-6 | CASSSTGRRTTGELFF | TGTGCCAGCAGCTCGACAGGGAGGAGGACCACCGGGGAGCTGTTTTTT
- | TRBJ2-4 | - | TRBV7-2 | CASSPDMAKNIQYF | TGTGCCAGCAGCCCGGACATGGCCAAAAACATTCAGTACTTC
- | TRBJ1-5 | - | TRBV27 | CASSPGQINQPQHF | TGTGCCAGCAGCCCCGGACAGATCAATCAGCCCCAGCATTTT
TRBD2 | TRBJ2-5 | - | TRBV19 | CASSPGRGETQYF | TGTGCCAGTAGTCCGGGGAGGGGAGAGACCCAGTACTTC
TRBD1 | TRBJ1-2 | - | TRBV3-1/TRBV3-2 | CASSQEGGQGYTF | TGTGCCAGCAGCCAAGAAGGGGGACAGGGCTACACCTTC
TRBD1 | TRBJ2-6 | - | TRBV18 | CASSRQGAGANVLTF | TGTGCCAGCTCCCGGCAGGGGGCTGGGGCCAACGTCCTGACTTTC
TRBD2 | TRBJ2-7 | - | TRBV10-1 | CASRHTSGSGYEQYF | TGCGCCAGCAGACACACTAGCGGGAGCGGCTACGAGCAGTACTTC
- | TRBJ2-5 | few | TRBV11-2 | CASSLDGLFVTRETQYF | TGTGCCAGCAGCTTAGATGGACTCTTCGTAACTCGGGAGACCCAGTACTTC
TRBD1 | TRBJ1-6 | - | TRBV7-8 | CASSRTGVSPLHF | TGTGCCAGCAGCCGGACAGGGGTTTCACCCCTCCACTTT